These T cell receptor beta chains were read from a single sample in a study of graft-versus-host responses after intestinal transplantation. TCRdb's copy holds only in-frame clones and misses some; the assay was immunoSEQ multiplex PCR. This table holds 100,000 to 130,000 clones, about nine tenths found once. No antigens are known for them. Sequenced here: unstimulated CD4+ T cells sorted from spleen or lymph node cells, sampled before transplant. All receptors derive from a human donor who was the organ donor for an intestinal transplant. Each CDR3 is given with its conserved first and last residue. A D gene is named only where the DNA matches it firmly. A clone size is listed for some rows: how often the clone was seen (once, few, many), or a class if it is expanded.

d_gene	v_gene	len	abundance	j_gene	CDR3aa	CDR3nt
TRBD2	TRBV5-1	15	NA	TRBJ2-1	CASRSVAGGYNEQFF	TGCGCCAGCAGGTCGGTAGCGGGAGGCTACAATGAGCAGTTCTTC
NA	TRBV27	13	NA	TRBJ1-5	CASSLDRYQPQHF	TGTGCCAGCAGTTTAGACAGGTATCAGCCCCAGCATTTT
TRBD1	TRBV7-9	17	NA	TRBJ2-1	CASSPKSSRGIYNEQFF	TGTGCCAGCAGCCCCAAGTCCAGCAGGGGGATTTACAATGAGCAGTTCTTC
NA	TRBV7-9	16	few	TRBJ1-3	CASSLAGGDGGNTIYF	TGTGCCAGCAGTCTAGCGGGAGGGGACGGTGGAAACACCATATATTTT
NA	TRBV7-2	12	once	TRBJ2-2	CASSFYAGELFF	TGTGCCAGCAGCTTCTATGCCGGGGAGCTGTTTTTT
TRBD2	TRBV7-9	17	NA	TRBJ2-5	CASSTGTSALQQETQYF	TGTGCCAGCAGCACCGGGACTAGCGCCCTACAGCAAGAGACCCAGTACTTC
NA	TRBV19	15	NA	TRBJ2-3	CASGTGASGRDTQYF	TGTGCCAGTGGTACAGGGGCTAGCGGACGAGATACGCAGTATTTT
NA	TRBV2	12	NA	TRBJ2-7	CASSEAAYEQYF	TGTGCCAGCAGTGAAGCCGCTTACGAGCAGTACTTC
NA	TRBV5-1	13	NA	TRBJ1-1	CASSLGKGTEAFF	TGCGCCAGCAGCTTGGGGAAGGGGACTGAAGCTTTCTTT
NA	TRBV6-5	15	few	TRBJ2-1	CASSYSVRVRNEQFF	TGTGCCAGCAGTTACTCGGTCAGGGTAAGGAATGAGCAGTTCTTC
NA	TRBV11-2	16	NA	TRBJ2-7	CASSLVGQGHLFEQYF	TGTGCCAGCAGCTTAGTTGGGCAGGGGCACCTTTTCGAGCAGTACTTC
NA	TRBV19	16	NA	TRBJ1-1	CASSMRARDSYTEAFF	TGTGCCAGTAGTATGAGGGCGCGGGATAGTTATACTGAAGCTTTCTTT
NA	TRBV7-9	13	NA	TRBJ1-2	CASTKGTGLWTYF	TGTGCCAGCACCAAGGGTACCGGGCTCTGGACCTACTTC
NA	TRBV2	18	once	TRBJ2-3	CASSEAEGHRRGADTQYF	TGTGCCAGCAGTGAGGCTGAGGGACACCGGAGGGGCGCAGATACGCAGTATTTT
NA	TRBV7-6	14	NA	TRBJ1-6	CASSSQGSGSPLHF	TGTGCCAGCAGCTCTCAGGGCAGCGGTTCACCCCTCCACTTT
TRBD2	TRBV18	16	NA	TRBJ2-3	CASSPPNSGRADTQYF	TGTGCCAGCTCACCACCGAATAGCGGGAGGGCAGATACGCAGTATTTT
TRBD2	TRBV5-1	15	NA	TRBJ2-1	CASSLTSGVVGEQFF	TGCGCCAGCAGCTTGACTAGCGGGGTCGTGGGTGAGCAGTTCTTC
NA	TRBV12-5	17	NA	TRBJ1-1	CASGLVKDGKMNTEAFF	TGTGCTAGTGGTTTGGTTAAGGACGGAAAGATGAACACTGAAGCTTTCTTT
NA	TRBV7-9	16	NA	TRBJ2-7	CASSPYRPGKGYEQYF	TGTGCCAGCAGCCCCTATAGGCCAGGGAAGGGCTACGAGCAGTACTTC
NA	TRBV30	12	few	TRBJ2-3	CAWSGSTDTQYF	TGTGCCTGGTCAGGTAGCACAGATACGCAGTATTTT
NA	TRBV5-1	12	NA	TRBJ2-7	CASSLEPYEQYF	TGCGCCAGCAGCTTGGAGCCCTACGAGCAGTACTTC
TRBD2	TRBV10-1	14	few	TRBJ2-1	CASSVGLAGEKQFF	TGCGCCAGCAGTGTTGGACTAGCGGGAGAGAAGCAGTTCTTC
NA	TRBV7-8	15	once	TRBJ1-1	CASSPAERLNTEAFF	TGTGCCAGCAGCCCCGCTGAGAGGCTGAACACTGAAGCTTTCTTT
TRBD1	TRBV18	13	NA	TRBJ1-2	CASSGRQGNGYTF	TGTGCCAGCTCGGGACGACAGGGCAATGGCTACACCTTC
NA	TRBV7-2	15	once	TRBJ1-2	CASAPGAPANYGYTF	TGTGCCAGCGCACCGGGGGCCCCAGCTAACTATGGCTACACCTTC
TRBD1	TRBV19	16	NA	TRBJ1-4	CASSKTRQGKDEKLFF	TGTGCCAGTAGTAAAACCCGACAGGGGAAGGATGAAAAACTGTTTTTT
NA	TRBV9	13	once	TRBJ2-1	CASSVPGDPRQFF	TGTGCCAGCAGCGTCCCGGGAGACCCAAGGCAGTTCTTC
TRBD2	TRBV10-1	13	NA	TRBJ2-7	CASSPGLAYEQYF	TGCGCCAGCAGTCCGGGACTAGCCTACGAGCAGTACTTC
NA	TRBV28	13	NA	TRBJ2-7	CASRSAHPYEQYF	TGTGCCAGCAGGTCCGCGCACCCCTACGAGCAGTACTTC
TRBD1	TRBV30	13	NA	TRBJ2-3	CAWTPGGSDTQYF	TGTGCCTGGACCCCAGGGGGCTCGGATACGCAGTATTTT
NA	TRBV9	13	NA	TRBJ1-1	CASSVESRTEAFF	TGTGCCAGCAGCGTAGAGTCCCGGACTGAAGCTTTCTTT
NA	TRBV7-3	16	NA	TRBJ2-3	CASSPRGGGRTDTQYF	TGTGCCAGCAGCCCCCGTGGGGGGGGCCGCACAGATACGCAGTATTTT
NA	TRBV29-1	11	NA	TRBJ1-2	CSVMDRISYTF	TGCAGCGTTATGGACCGTATAAGCTACACCTTC
TRBD2	TRBV18	16	NA	TRBJ2-1	CASSLRTSGGYNEQFF	TGTGCCAGCTCACTCCGGACTAGCGGGGGATACAATGAGCAGTTCTTC
NA	TRBV29-1	13	once	TRBJ2-3	CSVGLASTDTQYF	TGCAGCGTTGGACTGGCTAGCACAGATACGCAGTATTTT
TRBD1	TRBV5-1	13	NA	TRBJ2-2	CASSLESTGGPFF	TGCGCCAGCAGCTTGGAATCCACAGGGGGCCCATTTTTT
TRBD1	TRBV6-6	15	NA	TRBJ1-5	CASSYSWDRYQPQHF	TGTGCCAGCAGTTACTCGTGGGACAGGTATCAGCCCCAGCATTTT
NA	TRBV19	15	NA	TRBJ1-3	CASSIEGFSGNTIYF	TGTGCCAGTAGTATAGAAGGGTTCTCTGGAAACACCATATATTTT
NA	TRBV10-1	16	NA	TRBJ2-5	CASSEWGPEYQETQYF	TGCGCCAGCAGTGAATGGGGGCCTGAGTACCAAGAGACCCAGTACTTC
TRBD2	TRBV18	15	NA	TRBJ2-1	CASSPSSGRPNEQFF	TGTGCCAGCTCACCAAGTAGCGGGAGACCGAATGAGCAGTTCTTC
TRBD1	TRBV5-6	15	NA	TRBJ2-7	CASSPQGQVGYEQYF	TGTGCCAGCAGCCCCCAGGGACAGGTAGGCTACGAGCAGTACTTC
NA	TRBV7-6	14	once	TRBJ1-3	CASSFPGAGNTIYF	TGTGCCAGCAGCTTTCCGGGAGCAGGAAACACCATATATTTT
TRBD2	TRBV9	17	NA	TRBJ2-7	CASSVAYGASGSYEQYF	TGTGCCAGCAGCGTAGCTTATGGGGCTAGCGGGAGTTACGAGCAGTACTTC
TRBD2	TRBV6-6	16	NA	TRBJ2-3	CASSYGTSGNTDTQYF	TGTGCCAGCAGTTACGGGACTAGCGGAAACACAGATACGCAGTATTTT
NA	TRBV18	16	NA	TRBJ1-2	CASSRTAGSGGYGYTF	TGTGCCAGCTCACGAACAGCCGGATCGGGTGGCTATGGCTACACCTTC
TRBD1	TRBV7-3	15	NA	TRBJ2-7	CASSPTGGGLGEQYF	TGTGCCAGCAGCCCTACAGGGGGCGGTTTAGGCGAGCAGTACTTC
NA	TRBV19	12	NA	TRBJ1-3	CASTKAGNTIYF	TGTGCCAGTACCAAAGCTGGAAACACCATATATTTT
NA	TRBV2	15	NA	TRBJ2-5	CASRANRESRETQYF	TGTGCCAGCAGGGCCAACCGGGAATCTCGAGAGACCCAGTACTTC
TRBD1	TRBV2	14	NA	TRBJ1-4	CASTRQGVNEKLFF	TGTGCCAGCACCAGACAGGGGGTTAATGAAAAACTGTTTTTT
TRBD2	TRBV28	14	NA	TRBJ2-5	CASSSGGVRETQYF	TGTGCCAGCAGTAGCGGGGGGGTCCGGGAGACCCAGTACTTC
TRBD1	TRBV5-4	14	once	TRBJ1-2	CASSTAGTGFGYTF	TGTGCCAGCAGCACGGCCGGGACAGGGTTTGGCTACACCTTC
NA	TRBV10-2	17	NA	TRBJ1-1	CAIGSRALRSPNTEAFF	TGCGCCATCGGAAGTAGGGCACTCCGATCACCTAACACTGAAGCTTTCTTT
TRBD1	TRBV5-4	16	NA	TRBJ1-5	CASSWTGKGGNQPQHF	TGTGCCAGCAGCTGGACAGGAAAGGGCGGCAATCAGCCCCAGCATTTT
NA	TRBV28	14	once	TRBJ1-6	CASTLHGTNSPLHF	TGTGCCAGCACCCTACATGGTACGAATTCACCCCTCCACTTT
NA	TRBV7-2	13	NA	TRBJ1-1	CASRQDPNTEAFF	TGTGCCAGCAGACAGGACCCGAACACTGAAGCTTTCTTT